The clone carrying this T cell receptor (beta chain) turned up a few times. The data originate from a study of blood T cell repertoires in COVID-19. V lost 3 bases to trimming and J lost 9 bases, with 21 bases between them. CDR3 length equals 16 residues. Germline-derived CDR1 and CDR2 are SGHVS and FQNEAQ. Sequencing used immunoSEQ multiplex PCR; TCRdb keeps in-frame clones, though not all of them. The sample comprises some 180,000 clones, roughly 83% of which are singletons, and 6% to 7% rests with the top ten. The specimen was peripheral blood. The clonotype comes from a middle-aged woman with COVID-19, enrolled during active disease. This chain uses TRBV7-8 with TRBJ1-5; a weak D match, TRBD1 (5 bases). The CDR3 DNA sequence: TGTGCCAGCAGCTTTAGGGGTGGCAGGGTGGGTCGGCCCCAGCATTTT. This encodes CASSFRGGRVGRPQHF.